This TCR beta chain was recorded in a study of blood T cell repertoires in COVID-19. For the study at large: The United States, Italy and Spain provided the acute and convalescent COVID-19 samples.

Measured with immunoSEQ multiplex PCR; TCRdb has only the in-frame clones, and not every one. The sample has about 150,000 clones, around 90% seen once. The J segment lost 0 bases and the V segment lost 8 bases, leaving 7 bases of the junction unmatched. The germline V gene encodes CDR1 LNHDA and CDR2 SQIVND (reference sequence). The CDR3 consists of 15 residues. The sample was peripheral blood. This receptor was obtained from a middle-aged man with acute or convalescent COVID-19. This chain joins TRBV19 and TRBJ1-3; 7 nucleotides align to TRBD1. The chain's CDR3 is CASSTGAHSGNTIYF. For the CDR3, the DNA is TGTGCCAGTTCTACAGGGGCCCACTCTGGAAACACCATATATTTT.